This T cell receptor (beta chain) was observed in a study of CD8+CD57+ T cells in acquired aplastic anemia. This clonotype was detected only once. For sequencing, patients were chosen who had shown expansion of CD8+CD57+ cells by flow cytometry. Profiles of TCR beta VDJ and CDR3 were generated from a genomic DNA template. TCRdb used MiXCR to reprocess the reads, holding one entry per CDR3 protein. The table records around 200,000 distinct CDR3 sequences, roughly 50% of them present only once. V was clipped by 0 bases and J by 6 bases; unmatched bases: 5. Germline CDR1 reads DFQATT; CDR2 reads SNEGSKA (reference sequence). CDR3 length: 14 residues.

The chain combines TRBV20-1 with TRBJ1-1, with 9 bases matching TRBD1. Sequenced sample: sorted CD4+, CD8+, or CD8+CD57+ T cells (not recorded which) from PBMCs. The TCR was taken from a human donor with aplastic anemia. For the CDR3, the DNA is TGCAGTGCTAGAGATTCCCGGGACAGGGCTGAAGCTTTCTTT. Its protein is CSARDSRDRAEAFF.